Each of the 4 T cell receptor beta chains below was sequenced from the same sample in a study of Tregs in tolerant kidney transplant recipients. Some clones are missing from TCRdb's copy, which holds only in-frame ones; the method was immunoSEQ multiplex PCR. The repertoire holds about 59,000 clones, with about 86% as singletons. The sequenced material came from CD4+ T cells from blood. The receptors originated from a human donor in good health.

The chain employs TRBV6-5 and TRBJ2-7, with TRBD2 matching over 12 bases. The V segment lost 6 bases and the J segment 7 bases; nucleotides outside the gene matches: 4. Germline lookup yields CDR1 MNHEY and CDR2 SVGAGI. The CDR3 covers 13 residues. The CDR3 reads CASRRTSGNEQYF. CDR3 sequence (DNA): TGTGCCAGCAGAAGGACTAGCGGGAATGAGCAGTACTTC.

DNA for the CDR3: TGTGCCAGCAGCTTGACCTCGGGACTCCTGGGCAATCAGCCCCAGCATTTT. It is translated as CASSLTSGLLGNQPQHF. This chain joins TRBV5-6 and TRBJ1-5, with a weak D call TRBD1 (5 bases). Germline V gene data show CDR1 as SGHDT and CDR2 as YYEEEE. The CDR3 has 17 residues. V was shortened by 1 base and J by 2 bases, with 16 bases between the two germline ends.

The V and J genes are TRBV7-3 and TRBJ2-3, with TRBD2 identical over 11 bases. Germline CDR1 is SGHTA and CDR2 is FQGTGA. This CDR3 is 15 amino acids long. Losses at the gene ends were 5 bases for V and 6 bases for J; bases not matched to a gene: 7. The CDR3 protein is CASSTTSGSADTQYF. As DNA, the CDR3 is TGTGCCAGCAGCACAACTAGCGGGAGCGCGGATACGCAGTATTTT. Combining the CDR3 with reference TRBV7-3 and TRBJ2-3 gives the whole variable domain GAGVSQTPSNKVTEKGKYVELRCDPISGHTALYWYRQSLGQGPEFLIYFQGTGAADDSGLPNDRFFAVRPEGSVSTLKIQRTERGDSAVYLCASSTTSGSADTQYFGPGTRLTVL.

The rearrangement links TRBV1 to TRBJ2-3; the D call of TRBD1 is as the table states it, not checked on the DNA. TRBV1 constitutes a pseudogene. The CDR3 has 19 residues. CDR3 nucleotides: TGCACCAGCAGCCAACTACTCCGGAAGACGGACATACGCACAGATACGCAGTATTTT. Its translation: CTSSQLLRKTDIRTDTQYF.